The 17 T cell receptor beta chains given below trace back to one sample, sequenced in a study of shared clonotypes between healthy human individuals. The method was immunoSEQ multiplex PCR; TCRdb's version includes in-frame clones alone and lacks a portion of them. The sample consists of fewer than 3 million clones, 85% to 95% of them appearing once. The sample consisted of naive CD4+ T cells from PBMCs. Specified subset: CD45RA+ positively selected. These receptors all stem from a man between 18 and 35 years old in good health. Some clones in this sample may be carry-over from other donors' samples.

This clone has just one count. This chain joins TRBV5-4 and TRBJ2-7, with a weak D call TRBD1 (6 bases). V was trimmed by 4 bases and J by 4 bases, leaving 12 bases between them. The CDR3 loop spans 13 amino acids. Germline assignment: CDR1 SGHNT and CDR2 YYREEE (reference sequence). The CDR3 DNA follows: TGTGCCAGCAGCCACTGGACAGAGTACGAGCAGTACTTC. Translation: CASSHWTEYEQYF.

This clone was observed a few times. J is TRBJ1-5 and V is TRBV30; D is perhaps TRBD1 (5 bases). Germline-derived CDR1 and CDR2 are GTSNPN and SVGIG (reference sequence). V was pared by 3 bases and J by 4 bases, with 13 bases between. The CDR3 has 14 residues. Written as DNA, the CDR3 is TGTGCCTGGAGGAGGGGCACAACTAATCAGCCCCAGCATTTT. Translating it yields CAWRRGTTNQPQHF.

The chain uses TRBV4-2 and TRBJ2-1; TRBD2 matches at 11 bases. Germline CDR1 LGHNA, CDR2 YNFKEQ. There are 21 residues in the CDR3. V was clipped by 4 bases and J by 0 bases; unmatched bases: 17. The CDR3 nucleotides read TGTGCCAGCAGCCCAACGACTAGCGGGATAGACCAAGGAAGCTCCTACAATGAGCAGTTCTTC. Its protein product is CASSPTTSGIDQGSSYNEQFF.

The chain uses TRBV2 and TRBJ2-1, with D possibly being TRBD2 (5 bases). The CDR3 has 16 residues. V lost 6 bases and J lost 0, with 15 bases in between. Germline V gene data show CDR1 as SNHLY and CDR2 as FYNNEI. The CDR3 DNA reads as TGTGCCAGCAGGCCCACTAGGGTTAGCTCCTACAATGAGCAGTTCTTC. Protein sequence: CASRPTRVSSYNEQFF.

The chain combines TRBV7-9 with TRBJ2-1; 7 nucleotides line up with TRBD2. The CDR3 runs 15 residues. Germline values: CDR1 SEHNR, CDR2 FQNEAQ (reference sequence). V shed 6 bases, J shed 8 bases, and the junction held 13 bases outside the gene matches. The CDR3 sequence: CASSWAGDVLDEQFF. CDR3 in DNA: TGTGCCAGCAGTTGGGCGGGGGACGTCCTCGATGAGCAGTTCTTC.

The gene calls are TRBV2 and TRBJ2-7, with TRBD1 matching 10 bases. Germline trimming cut 5 bases from V and 5 bases from J; bases unmatched to any gene: 6. The CDR3 is made up of 14 amino acids. The germline V gene has CDR1 SNHLY and CDR2 FYNNEI. CDR3 coding DNA: TGTGCCAGCAGTTTCGACAGGGGGCTCGACGAGCAGTACTTC. Protein sequence: CASSFDRGLDEQYF.

This clone was detected only a few times. The sample holds other DNA sequences that translate to the same CDR3. This chain joins TRBV5-8 and TRBJ2-3; 9 positions match TRBD2. V lost 0 bases, J lost 1 base, and 0 bases stayed unmatched. Germline V lookup: CDR1 SGHTS, CDR2 YDEGEE. The CDR3 is 15 residues long. The CDR3 coding sequence is TGTGCCAGCAGCTTGGGCGGGAGGGGCACAGATACGCAGTATTTT. As protein: CASSLGGRGTDTQYF.

This clone was counted once. V and J are TRBV6-1 and TRBJ2-7, with 8 bases fitting TRBD1. The CDR3 extends over 14 amino acids. V was pared by 4 bases and J by 10 bases, with 12 bases of the junction left unmatched. Germline V gives CDR1 MNHNS, CDR2 SASEGT. The CDR3 DNA reads TGTGCCAGCAGTGGGGGAAGCGCGACAGGGGTACAGTACTTC. Translated, it gives CASSGGSATGVQYF.

CDR3 nucleotides: TGTGCTTCTTCCTCACCCTACGAGCAGTACTTC. Its protein product is CASSSPYEQYF. The chain employs TRBV6-1 and TRBJ2-5, with unresolved D. Gene TRBJ2-7 matches the end of the DNA better, so the J call may be wrong. CDR1 and CDR2 from the germline V gene are MNHNS and SASEGT. This CDR3 region has 11 residues.

This chain joins TRBV9 and TRBJ2-7; 10 nucleotides agree with TRBD1. The CDR3 totals 16 residues. The junction had 14 bases not matched to a gene; V was cut back by 4 bases and J by 7 bases. Germline CDR1 SGDLS, CDR2 YYNGEE. CDR3 DNA sequence: TGTGCCAGCAGCCTACGGACAGGGGGGGGATTGCGAGAGCAGTACTTC. As protein: CASSLRTGGGLREQYF.

V and J are TRBV7-3 and TRBJ2-5, with D uncertain. The CDR3 totals 13 residues. Trimming shortened V by 5 bases and J by 5 bases, and 12 bases separated the two germline ends. Germline V lookup: CDR1 SGHTA, CDR2 FQGTGA. The CDR3 protein is CASSRYVEETQYF. As DNA, the CDR3 is TGTGCCAGCAGCAGATACGTGGAGGAGACCCAGTACTTC.

V usage is TRBV7-9 and J usage is TRBJ1-2; D unresolved. The V and J ends lost 1 base and 8 bases respectively, with 8 bases between them. Germline CDR1 reads SEHNR; CDR2 reads FQNEAQ (reference sequence). The CDR3 consists of 12 residues. CDR3 sequence: CASSLGIGGYTF. CDR3 DNA: TGTGCCAGCAGCTTAGGGATTGGGGGCTACACCTTC.

In regard to this clone: The same CDR3 arises from other DNA sequences in this sample as well. The chain joins TRBV18 to TRBJ1-1; possible D gene TRBD1, 5 bases. CDR1 and CDR2 from the germline V gene are KGHSH and LQKENI. Deletions cut 3 bases from V and 3 bases from J, with 8 bases between. CDR3 length equals 13 residues. Written as DNA, the CDR3 is TGTGCCAGCTCACCGGGACGAGACACTGAAGCTTTCTTT. It codes for CASSPGRDTEAFF.

The chain is built from TRBV7-9 and TRBJ2-7, with 10 positions matching TRBD2. Germline trimming cut 4 bases from V and 4 bases from J; bases unmatched to any gene: 7. The CDR3 is 15 residues long. Germline CDR1 SEHNR, CDR2 FQNEAQ (reference sequence). The CDR3 bases are TGTGCCAGCAGCTCCGGACTAGCGGCAGCATACGAGCAGTACTTC. Encoded protein: CASSSGLAAAYEQYF.

The chain carries TRBV6-4 and TRBJ1-1; 7 bases line up with TRBD1. CDR1 MRHNA and CDR2 SNTAGT come from the germline V gene. This CDR3 comprises 15 residues. V trimming: 2 bases; J trimming: 0 bases; junction bases outside the gene matches: 3. The CDR3 coding sequence is TGTGCCAGCAGTGACCAGGGGGAGCTGAACACTGAAGCTTTCTTT. Translating it yields CASSDQGELNTEAFF.

This chain links TRBV4-3 with TRBJ2-5; 12 bases fit TRBD2. The germline V gene encodes CDR1 LGHNA and CDR2 YSLEER. Trimming at V came to 1 base and at J to 4 bases, leaving 7 bases not matched to a gene. The CDR3 covers 17 residues. This chain's CDR3 is CASSQVPSGRARETQYF. As DNA, the CDR3 is TGCGCCAGCAGCCAAGTACCTAGCGGGAGGGCCAGAGAGACCCAGTACTTC.

The genes are TRBV7-9 and TRBJ2-3, with 14 nucleotides matching TRBD2. The CDR3 has 19 amino acids. V lost 4 bases and J lost 2; bases outside the gene matches: 11. Germline CDR1 reads SEHNR; CDR2 reads FQNEAQ (reference sequence). For the CDR3, the DNA is TGTGCCAGCAGCTCCAGACTAGCGGGAGGGTTTGGGGACACAGATACGCAGTATTTT. Amino acids: CASSSRLAGGFGDTDTQYF.